Presented here are 27 T cell receptor beta chains from one specimen sequenced in a study of blood T cell repertoires in COVID-19. Sequenced by immunoSEQ multiplex PCR; TCRdb stores in-frame clones only, minus some. The sample contains about 180,000 clones, 88% of which appear only once. The sample consisted of peripheral blood. Receptor source: a woman in her 30s with acute or convalescent COVID-19.

This rearrangement joins TRBV11-2 to TRBJ2-5; D may be TRBD2 (7 bases). CDR1 SGHAT and CDR2 FQNNGV come from the germline V gene. V was trimmed by 5 bases and J by 4 bases, leaving 17 bases between them. This CDR3 spans 15 amino acids. CDR3 DNA sequence: TGTGCCAGCAGCCAAGGGGGGGCGGGGTCAGAGACCCAGTACTTC. This codes for CASSQGGAGSETQYF.

V is TRBV10-3 and J is TRBJ1-2; D unclear. Looked up from germline, CDR1 is ENHRY and CDR2 is SYGVKD. Trimming pared 10 bases from V and 0 bases from J, leaving 12 bases between. The CDR3 consists of 13 residues. CDR3 loop: CATTRGSNYGYTF. CDR3 sequence (DNA): TGTGCCACCACCCGGGGATCTAACTATGGCTACACCTTC.

The chain recombines TRBV4-1 with TRBJ2-1; tentatively, D is TRBD1 (5 bases). CDR1 is MGHRA, CDR2 YSYEKL, per germline. The CDR3 extends over 13 amino acids. The ends were cut back, 1 base at V and 6 bases at J, with 7 bases in the middle. The chain's CDR3 is CASSQVGPNEQFF. The CDR3 nucleotides are TGCGCCAGCAGCCAAGTGGGGCCCAATGAGCAGTTCTTC.

The V and J genes are TRBV5-1 and TRBJ2-1, with TRBD2 matching 10 bases. From germline, CDR1 is SGHRS and CDR2 YFSETQ. V lost 1 base, J lost 4 bases, and 11 bases stayed unmatched. This CDR3 region has 18 residues. CDR3: CASSLFPSGRGSYNEQFF. CDR3 nucleotides: TGCGCCAGCAGCTTGTTCCCCAGCGGGAGGGGGTCGTACAATGAGCAGTTCTTC.

This clone came up a few times. The chain recombines TRBV18 with TRBJ1-5, with 9 bases identical to TRBD1. Trimming at V came to 10 bases and at J to 7 bases, leaving 8 bases not matched to a gene. The CDR3 contains 13 residues. CDR1 and CDR2 from the germline V gene are KGHSH and LQKENI. Written as DNA, the CDR3 is TGTGCCAACCCGGGGACAGGGACGCAGCCCCAGCATTTT. It is translated as CANPGTGTQPQHF.

V and J are TRBV18 and TRBJ1-3; D unclear. Between the trimmed V and J ends, which lost 0 bases and 0 bases, there was a span of 6 bases. CDR1 is KGHSH, CDR2 LQKENI, per germline. The CDR3 covers 15 residues. CDR3 in amino acids: CASSPPSSSGNTIYF. CDR3 bases: TGTGCCAGCTCACCACCATCCAGCTCTGGAAACACCATATATTTT.

The chain joins TRBV11-2 to TRBJ2-5; D call uncertain. CDR1 SGHAT and CDR2 FQNNGV come from the germline V gene. The CDR3 has 12 amino acids. V was trimmed by 5 bases and J by 5 bases, leaving 9 bases between them. The CDR3, as DNA: TGTGCCAGCAGCCCTATCCGGGAGACCCAGTACTTC. This translates into CASSPIRETQYF.

This clone has more than one count but fewer than ten. This CDR3 is also generated by other DNA sequences in the sample. The chain joins TRBV5-1 to TRBJ2-2; the D gene is possibly TRBD1 (5 bases). This CDR3 region has 14 residues. V was cut by 0 bases and J by 4 bases, with 7 bases left in between. Looked up from germline, CDR1 is SGHRS and CDR2 is YFSETQ. CDR3 in DNA: TGCGCCAGCAGCTTGGGGGGCCGCACCGGGGAGCTGTTTTTT. Its translation is CASSLGGRTGELFF.

This chain uses TRBV7-9 with TRBJ1-1; the match to TRBD1 covers 7 bases. The V gene end was trimmed by 6 bases and the J gene end by 0 bases; junction bases not matched to a gene: 10. Looked up from germline, CDR1 is SEHNR and CDR2 is FQNEAQ (reference sequence). The CDR3 covers 16 residues. The CDR3 region is CASSPRQGLMNTEAFF. The CDR3 bases are TGTGCCAGCAGTCCGAGACAGGGTCTGATGAACACTGAAGCTTTCTTT.

The chain carries TRBV10-3 and TRBJ2-1; 11 bases map to TRBD2. Looked up from germline, CDR1 is ENHRY and CDR2 is SYGVKD. The CDR3 spans 14 residues. V dropped 11 bases and J dropped 2; count of bases not matched to a gene: 5. CDR3 loop: CAAATSGTYNEQFF. The CDR3, as DNA: TGTGCCGCCGCGACTAGCGGGACCTACAATGAGCAGTTCTTC.

The rearrangement uses TRBV7-9 and TRBJ2-2; 7 positions match TRBD2. Per the germline V gene, CDR1 is SEHNR and CDR2 is FQNEAQ (reference sequence). The CDR3 runs 14 residues. Trimming cost V 5 bases and J 4 bases; bases outside gene matches: 4. The CDR3: CASSHSGGTGELFF. CDR3 DNA: TGTGCCAGCAGCCACTCGGGGGGCACCGGGGAGCTGTTTTTT.

V gene TRBV2 combines with J gene TRBJ1-6; D gene unclear. Between the trimmed V and J ends, which lost 8 bases and 10 bases, there was a span of 15 bases. The length of the CDR3 is 13 residues. In germline, CDR1 is SNHLY, CDR2 FYNNEI. CDR3 in amino acids: CASDRGLGSPLHF. The CDR3 DNA reads as TGTGCCAGCGATCGAGGGCTCGGATCACCCCTCCACTTT.

This clone was seen only a few times. The rearrangement links TRBV15 to TRBJ1-2; 7 bases are a match to TRBD1. The CDR3 spans 15 residues. CDR1 and CDR2 from the germline V gene are LNHNV and YYDKDF (reference sequence). The J segment lost 8 bases and the V segment lost 2 bases, leaving 11 bases of the junction unmatched. CDR3 sequence (DNA): TGTGCCACCAGCAGACGGGACAGTGGACGTTCCGGCTACACCTTC. Translating gives CATSRRDSGRSGYTF.

The chain carries TRBV20-1 and TRBJ1-1; 8 positions agree with TRBD1. V lost 3 bases to trimming and J lost 6 bases; unmatched junction nucleotides: 6. The CDR3 spans 13 residues. Germline lookup yields CDR1 DFQATT and CDR2 SNEGSKA (reference sequence). The CDR3 is CSASGGTGSEAFF. CDR3 bases: TGCAGTGCTAGTGGAGGGACAGGCTCTGAAGCTTTCTTT.

The CDR3 region has the DNA TGTGCCAGCAGCTTAGAAGGGAGTGGCTACACCTTC. Residues: CASSLEGSGYTF. The chain combines TRBV7-9 with TRBJ1-2; no firm D call. In germline, CDR1 is SEHNR, CDR2 FQNEAQ (reference sequence). The CDR3 runs 12 residues. V was pared by 1 base and J by 7 bases, with 7 bases between.

The chain combines TRBV11-3 with TRBJ2-1; TRBD2 matches 9 bases. CDR3 length equals 14 residues. CDR1 is SGHNT, CDR2 YENEEA, per germline. Trimming took 9 bases from V and 0 from J; bases not matched to a gene: 3. CDR3 protein: CASSGSSSYNEQFF. The CDR3 DNA sequence: TGTGCCAGTAGCGGGAGTAGCTCCTACAATGAGCAGTTCTTC. The whole variable domain, filled in from reference TRBV11-3 and TRBJ2-1, reads EAGVVQSPRYKIIEKKQPVAFWCNPISGHNTLYWYLQNLGQGPELLIRYENEEAVDDSQLPKDRFSAERLKGVDSTLKIQPAELGDSAVYLCASSGSSSYNEQFFGPGTRLTVL.

The chain recombines TRBV6-6 with TRBJ2-2, with D perhaps TRBD2 (5 bases). CDR1 and CDR2 from the germline V gene are MNHNY and SVGAGI (reference sequence). Trimming left V 5 bases short and J 2 bases short, with 18 bases between. This CDR3 contains 17 residues. This chain's CDR3 is CASSQRLRRANTGELFF. The CDR3 nucleotides read TGTGCCAGCAGTCAGAGGTTGAGGCGGGCTAACACCGGGGAGCTGTTTTTT.

The chain joins TRBV20-1 to TRBJ2-5; 9 nucleotides align to TRBD2. J was trimmed by 7 bases and V by 6 bases; bases with no gene match: 12. The CDR3 has 14 amino acids. Germline loops: CDR1 DFQATT, CDR2 SNEGSKA (reference sequence). The CDR3 nucleotides read TGCAGTGCCAGTTCAGCGGGAGGTATGGGGACCCAGTACTTC. It encodes CSASSAGGMGTQYF.

The rearrangement joins TRBV2 to TRBJ2-5; D not resolved. The CDR3 has 15 amino acids. Germline CDR1 SNHLY, CDR2 FYNNEI. Trimming left V 6 bases short and J 5 bases short, with 19 bases between. In DNA form, the CDR3 reads TGTGCCAGCAGACAATCGTGGCTAGGAATGGAGACCCAGTACTTC. This sequence encodes CASRQSWLGMETQYF.

V and J are TRBV6-6 and TRBJ1-3; the D is unclear. Germline assignment: CDR1 MNHNY and CDR2 SVGAGI (reference sequence). V lost 4 bases, J lost 8 bases, and 9 bases lay in between. The CDR3 consists of 12 residues. This CDR3 is CASSSPADTIYF. In DNA form, the CDR3 reads TGTGCCAGCAGTTCCCCGGCGGACACCATATATTTT.

The genes are TRBV28 and TRBJ2-3, with 8 bases matching TRBD2. The junction had 9 bases not matched to a gene; V was cut back by 7 bases and J by 0 bases. Germline loops: CDR1 MDHEN, CDR2 SYDVKM. There are 16 residues in the CDR3. The CDR3 DNA sequence: TGTGCCAGCATACCGGGGGGGGCGGGCAGCACAGATACGCAGTATTTT. Residues: CASIPGGAGSTDTQYF.

The chain is built from TRBV27 and TRBJ2-2; D perhaps matches TRBD2 (6 bases). Per the germline V gene, CDR1 is MNHEY and CDR2 is SMNVEV (reference sequence). The length of the CDR3 is 15 residues. V shed 5 bases and J shed 7 bases, with 17 bases lying between them. In nucleotides, the CDR3 is TGTGCCAGCAGTCCCTTGGGGGGTATGGGCGGGGAGCTGTTTTTT. This gives the protein CASSPLGGMGGELFF.

The chain carries TRBV23-1 and TRBJ1-5; no clear D. TRBV23-1 is annotated as an ORF whose role is uncertain. The V gene lost 4 bases and the J gene lost 6 bases, with 7 bases spanning the gap. The CDR3 runs to 12 residues. The CDR3 reads CASSPRFQPQHF. The CDR3 DNA reads TGCGCCAGCAGTCCTAGGTTTCAGCCCCAGCATTTT.

This sequence joins TRBV5-1 and TRBJ2-2; D is undetermined. Germline V lookup: CDR1 SGHRS, CDR2 YFSETQ. V lost 5 bases and J lost 3, with 14 bases in between. The CDR3 has 15 amino acids. In DNA, the CDR3 is TGCGCCAGCAGGCGCGGAGTAGAGGACACCGGGGAGCTGTTTTTT. Translating gives CASRRGVEDTGELFF.

The chain uses TRBV18 and TRBJ1-5; 8 bases fit TRBD1. Per germline, CDR1 KGHSH and CDR2 LQKENI. V lost 6 bases, J lost 2 bases, and 6 bases stayed unmatched. CDR3 size: 15 residues. The CDR3 DNA follows: TGTGCCAGCTCTTACCAGGGGGCTGGCAATCAGCCCCAGCATTTT. It translates to CASSYQGAGNQPQHF.

This rearrangement joins TRBV12-3 or TRBV12-4 to TRBJ1-1; TRBD1 matches 7 bases. The CDR3 runs to 12 residues. V shed 8 bases, J shed 11 bases, and the junction held 11 bases outside the gene matches. The CDR3 reads CASDRTGPPAFF. DNA of the CDR3: TGTGCCAGCGATCGGACAGGCCCCCCGGCTTTCTTT.

The V call is TRBV7-9, the J call TRBJ1-6; 11 nucleotides agree with TRBD1. Trimming at V came to 2 bases and at J to 10 bases, leaving 4 bases not matched to a gene. This CDR3 is built from 15 residues. Germline CDR1 is SEHNR and CDR2 is FQNEAQ (reference sequence). The DNA of the CDR3 is TGTGCCAGCAGCTTAAGGGGACAGGGGGGATCACCCCTCCACTTT. Translating it yields CASSLRGQGGSPLHF.